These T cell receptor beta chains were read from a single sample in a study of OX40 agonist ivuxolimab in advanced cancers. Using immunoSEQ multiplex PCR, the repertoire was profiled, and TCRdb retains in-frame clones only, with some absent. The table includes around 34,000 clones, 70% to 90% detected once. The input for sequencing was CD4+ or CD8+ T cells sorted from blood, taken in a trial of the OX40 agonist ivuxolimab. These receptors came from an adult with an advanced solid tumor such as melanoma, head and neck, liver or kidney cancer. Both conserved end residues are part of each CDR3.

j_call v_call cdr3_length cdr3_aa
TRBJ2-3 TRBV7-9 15 CASSRGGWRADTQYF
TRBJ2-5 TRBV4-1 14 CASSQVHTQETQYF
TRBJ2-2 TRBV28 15 CASSFSDTNTGELFF
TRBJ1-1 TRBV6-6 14 CASSPTGMITEAFF
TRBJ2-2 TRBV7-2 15 CASSFRLLNTGELFF
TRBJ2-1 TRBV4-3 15 CASSQALGVGNEQFF
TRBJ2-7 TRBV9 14 CASSVPTVTYEQYF
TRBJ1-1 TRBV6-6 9 CASGAEAFF
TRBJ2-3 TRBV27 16 CASSLSPSGGSDTQYF
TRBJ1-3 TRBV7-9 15 CASSNSTGLKNTIYF
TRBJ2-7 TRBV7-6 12 CASSSDNHEQYF
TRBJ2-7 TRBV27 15 CASSLRAGGYYEQYF
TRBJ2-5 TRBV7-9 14 CASSLQGPQETQYF
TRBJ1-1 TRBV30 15 CAWSSRRAGNTEAFF
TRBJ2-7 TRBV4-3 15 CASSRGDRQTYEQYF
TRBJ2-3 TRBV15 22 CATSRDLYSSGGNAPDTDTQYF
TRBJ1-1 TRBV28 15 CASSLFADSNTEAFF
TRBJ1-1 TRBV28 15 CASSLTGGSNTEAFF
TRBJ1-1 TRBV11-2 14 CASSLEQGNTEAFF
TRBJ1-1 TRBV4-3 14 CASRPEDRNTEAFF
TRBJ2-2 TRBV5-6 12 CASSVGTGELFF
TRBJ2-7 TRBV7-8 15 CASSLGTGGAYEQYF
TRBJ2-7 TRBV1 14 CTSSASGEAYEQYF
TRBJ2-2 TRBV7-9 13 CASSPEEAGELFF
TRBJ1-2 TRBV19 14 CASSTRQGDYGYTF
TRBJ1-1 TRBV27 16 CASTPSGTGGRTEAFF
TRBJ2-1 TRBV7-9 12 CASSTDGNEQFF
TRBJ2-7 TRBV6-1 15 CASSERPGAAYEQYF
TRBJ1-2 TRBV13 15 CASSLWGQERYGYTF
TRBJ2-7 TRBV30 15 CAWSAPGQGKYEQYF
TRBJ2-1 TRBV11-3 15 CASSLEEGANNEQFF
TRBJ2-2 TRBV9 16 CASSALTGGQAGELFF
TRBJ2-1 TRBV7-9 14 CASSRPRQVNEQFF
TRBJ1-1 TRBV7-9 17 CASSLGRGLEVGTEAFF
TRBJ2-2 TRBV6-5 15 CASSYLASGGGELFF
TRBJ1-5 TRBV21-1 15 CASSKVVSPDQPQHF
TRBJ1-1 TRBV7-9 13 CASSLGGGTEAFF
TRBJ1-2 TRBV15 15 CATSPSGTGGNGYTF
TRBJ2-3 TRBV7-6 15 CASRPTGATTDTQYF
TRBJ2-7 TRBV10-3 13 CAISESRTSEQYF
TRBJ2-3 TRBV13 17 CASSLAAGGGSTDTQYF
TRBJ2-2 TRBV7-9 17 CASSLFGDRAAPGELFF
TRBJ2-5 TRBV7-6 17 CASSLHPTSGTKETQYF
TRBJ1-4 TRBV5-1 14 CASSLAIGNEKLFF
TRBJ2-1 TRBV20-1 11 CSATEGVEQFF
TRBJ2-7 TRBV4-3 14 CASSQDRAGYEQYF
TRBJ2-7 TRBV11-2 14 CASSLGGPTYEQYF
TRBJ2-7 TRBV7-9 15 CASSLGVDQTYEQYF
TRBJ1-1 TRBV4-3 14 CASSHPGSNTEAFF
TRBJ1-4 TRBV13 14 CASSPGVTNEKLFF